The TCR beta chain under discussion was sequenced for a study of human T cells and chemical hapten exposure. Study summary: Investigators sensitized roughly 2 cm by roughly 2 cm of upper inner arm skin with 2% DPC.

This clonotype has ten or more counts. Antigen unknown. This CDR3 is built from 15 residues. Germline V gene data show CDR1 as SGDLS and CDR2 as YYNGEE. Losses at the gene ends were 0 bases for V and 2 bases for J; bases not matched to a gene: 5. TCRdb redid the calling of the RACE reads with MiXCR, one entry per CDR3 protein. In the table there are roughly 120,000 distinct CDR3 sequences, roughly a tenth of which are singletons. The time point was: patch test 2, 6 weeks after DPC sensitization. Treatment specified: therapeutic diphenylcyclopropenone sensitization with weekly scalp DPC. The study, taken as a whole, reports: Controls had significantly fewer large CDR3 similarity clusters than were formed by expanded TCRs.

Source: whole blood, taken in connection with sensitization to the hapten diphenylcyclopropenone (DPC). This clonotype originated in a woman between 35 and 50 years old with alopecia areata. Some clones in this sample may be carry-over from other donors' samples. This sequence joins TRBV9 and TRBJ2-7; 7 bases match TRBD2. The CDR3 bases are TGTGCCAGCAGCGTAGCTACGAGCGGGGCCTACGAGCAGTACTTC. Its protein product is CASSVATSGAYEQYF.